The present T cell receptor beta chain was sequenced within a study of graft-versus-host responses after intestinal transplantation. Points on this clone: Its matching antigen is unknown.

This CDR3 has 16 amino acids. Produced via immunoSEQ multiplex PCR; TCRdb's table is partial and in-frame only. The table includes 75,000 to 95,000 clones, 85% to 95% detected once. The chain is built from TRBV21-1 and TRBJ1-1. TRBV21-1 is a recognized pseudogene. The origin of this receptor is a human donor who was the organ donor for an intestinal transplant. Source: unstimulated CD4+ T cells sorted from spleen or lymph node cells, taken before transplant. The CDR3 nucleotides are TGTGCCAGCAGCTCTAGAAGTAGACCGACGCGAAGAGGAGCTTTCTTT. It is translated as CASSSRSRPTRRGAFF.